This entry describes one T cell receptor (beta chain). There is no known antigen for this receptor. Base qualities are missing; no much larger clone stands one base away. The record originates from a study of blood T cell repertoires in COVID-19 (dated by TCRdb to the early 2020s). As for the study more broadly: Samples covering the acute and convalescent phases of COVID-19 were provided by collaborators in the United States, Italy and Spain. The material from the prospective study consisted of cDNA or gDNA derived from T cells, B-cell-depleted T cells, or PBMCs. Deeply sampled blood TCRbeta repertoires from subjects exposed to, actively infected with, or recovered from COVID-19 were included in the dataset. The repertoires were made available in a free public database intended to serve as a resource for research on the immune response to SARS-CoV-2. Samples were obtained from the ongoing ImmuneRACE study (first 160 participants) and from 1,254 subjects provided by 6 global collaborators. Sample metadata almost always included a de-identified subject ID, COVID-19 status, age in years and sex. Where available, HLA class I and class II types were obtained from metadata supplied by the sample provider rather than from assay-based typing. The investigation overall reported the following: The quantity of clinical and demographic metadata differed by source and by participant and was supplied without curation.

The CDR3, cysteine through phenylalanine, is 15 amino acids long. Only the CDR3 region is kept as DNA, spanning 45 bases read in frame from base 1. For CDR1 and CDR2, the germline V gene lists SGHRS and YFSETQ. After removal of 4 bases from V and 3 bases from J, the junction retains 7 bases not matched to a gene. TCRbeta CDR3 regions were amplified from genomic DNA using the immunoSEQ Assay, a bias-controlled multiplex PCR. As for how the authors treated the data: The number of nucleated cells in each sample was estimated from the amplification of reference gene primers within the assay. To quantify the absolute abundance of each unique TCRbeta CDR3 rearrangement, sequence reads were collapsed and filtered. For each sample, productive Simpson clonality was calculated as the square root of Simpson's diversity index over productive rearrangements. The table was pulled from immuneACCESS by TCRdb, which kept in-frame rearrangements only. Such tables lose some clones; where checked, under half of the loss comes from unresolved V genes, and the rest has no known cause. V, J and clone size reflect that table, while D and trimming were determined from the DNA. The sample table lists 300,000 to 400,000 clones, 90% of them with a count of one. Jointly, the top ten make up around 2.5% of the sample.

Enrolling through a virtual design, the prospective study's participants ranged in age from about 18 to 89 years and lived across some 23 United States geographic areas. Cohort assignment in the prospective study relied on participant-reported clinical history from a screening survey and a study questionnaire. For ImmuneRACE Cohort 3, a participant was defined as recovered based on two consecutive negative NP/OP PCR tests, clearance by a healthcare professional, or resolution of symptoms. In the prospective study, mobile phlebotomists collected whole blood, serum and a nasopharyngeal or oropharyngeal swab from each participant. Prospective study participants could optionally give additional blood draws and questionnaires over an approximately two-month period. Prospective study blood samples were shipped either frozen or at room temperature before DNA extraction.

This receptor was identified in a man aged 55 to 70 who had recovered from COVID-19. The specimen sequenced was PBMCs or T cells enriched from blood (not recorded which). The chain couples TRBV5-1 to TRBJ2-1, and 7 junctional nucleotides match TRBD2. The CDR3 is CASSVGGGLYNEQFF. The DNA reads as follows: TGCGCCAGCAGCGTGGGCGGGGGTCTCTACAATGAGCAGTTCTTC.